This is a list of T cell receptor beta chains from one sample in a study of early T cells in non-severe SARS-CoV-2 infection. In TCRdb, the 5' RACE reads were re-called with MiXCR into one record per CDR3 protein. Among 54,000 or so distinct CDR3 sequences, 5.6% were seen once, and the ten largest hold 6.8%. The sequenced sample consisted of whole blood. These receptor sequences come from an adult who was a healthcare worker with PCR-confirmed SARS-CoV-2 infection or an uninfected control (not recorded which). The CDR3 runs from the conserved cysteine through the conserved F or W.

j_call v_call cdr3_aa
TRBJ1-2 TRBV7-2 CASSLGSSGYTF
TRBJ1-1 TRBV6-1 CASSEKKGRDTEAFF
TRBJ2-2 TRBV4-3 CASSLEDTDRELFF
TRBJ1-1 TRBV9 CASSPSGQAPEAFF
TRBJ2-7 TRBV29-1 CSVGLREEQYF
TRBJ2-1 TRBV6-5 CASSQISRYNEQFF
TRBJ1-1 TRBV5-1 CASSGSRGDGAFF
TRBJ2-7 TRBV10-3 CAISESDRTYEQYF
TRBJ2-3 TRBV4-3 CASSLGPADTQYF
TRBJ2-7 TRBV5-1 CASSFIGTGGAGNEQYF
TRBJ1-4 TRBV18 CASSIRTAATNEKLFF
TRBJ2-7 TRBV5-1 CASSRAREVDEQYF
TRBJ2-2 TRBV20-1 CSARDPKLAAGTGELFF
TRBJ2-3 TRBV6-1 CASVFLAGSTDTQYF
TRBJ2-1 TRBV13 CASSLWSVAANEQFF
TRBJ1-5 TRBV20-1 CSARDQLGGVKPQHF
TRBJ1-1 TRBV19 CASTPGQGDTEAFF
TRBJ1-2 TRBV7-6 CASSRYQGDYGYTF
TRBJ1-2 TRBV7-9 CASSSIRGRHDYGYTF
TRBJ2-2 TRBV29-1 CSVGKGPGELFF
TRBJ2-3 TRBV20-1 CSASHDRTDTQYF
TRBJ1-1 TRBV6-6 CASSYKGDAFF
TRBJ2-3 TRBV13 CASSLGLAGPDTQYF
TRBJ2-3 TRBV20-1 CSAPRQGPDTQYF
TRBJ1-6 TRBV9 CASSPDQRGTLHF
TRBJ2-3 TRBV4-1 CASSQRVGASGGGDTQYF
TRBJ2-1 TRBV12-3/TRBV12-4 CASSGRNRGQNNEQFF
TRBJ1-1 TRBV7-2 CASSPPSWEANTEAFF
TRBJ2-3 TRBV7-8 CASSLPRYTDTQYF
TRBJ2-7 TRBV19 CATRTLGTPRGEQYF
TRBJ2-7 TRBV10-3 CAISVGAGESYEQYF
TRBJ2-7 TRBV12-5 CASGPVGGWSYEQYF
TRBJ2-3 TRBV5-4 CASSPAGYRTDTQYF
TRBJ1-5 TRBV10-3 CAISEGVGGASNQPQHF
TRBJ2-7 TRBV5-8 CASSSGQRSEQYF
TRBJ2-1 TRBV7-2 CASSQTSGTRSYNEQFF
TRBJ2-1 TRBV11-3 CAPRRLAGFYNEQFF
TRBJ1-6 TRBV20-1 CSASSLDRGPGSPLHF
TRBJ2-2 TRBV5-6 CASSVGTLNTGELFF
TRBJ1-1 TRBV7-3 CASSAELNTEAFF
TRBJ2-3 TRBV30 CAWTPSGYTDTQYF
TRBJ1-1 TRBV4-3 CASSQERNRGAFF
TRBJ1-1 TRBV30 CAWSTRLTEAFF
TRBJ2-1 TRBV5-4 CASSLAGPSSNEQFF
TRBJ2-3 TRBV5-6 CASSLVLGGVGTDTQYF